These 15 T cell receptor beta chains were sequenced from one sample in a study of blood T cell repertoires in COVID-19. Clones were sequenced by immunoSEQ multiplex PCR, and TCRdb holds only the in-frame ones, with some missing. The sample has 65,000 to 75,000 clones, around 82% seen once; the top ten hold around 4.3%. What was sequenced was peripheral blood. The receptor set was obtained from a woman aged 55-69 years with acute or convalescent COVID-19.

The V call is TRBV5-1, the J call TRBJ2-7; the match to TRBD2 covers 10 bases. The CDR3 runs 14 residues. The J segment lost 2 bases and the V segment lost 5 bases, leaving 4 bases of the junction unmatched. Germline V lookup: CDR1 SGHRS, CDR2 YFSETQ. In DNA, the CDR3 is TGCGCCAGCAGAGCTAGCGGGGGAGCCTACGAGCAGTACTTC. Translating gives CASRASGGAYEQYF.

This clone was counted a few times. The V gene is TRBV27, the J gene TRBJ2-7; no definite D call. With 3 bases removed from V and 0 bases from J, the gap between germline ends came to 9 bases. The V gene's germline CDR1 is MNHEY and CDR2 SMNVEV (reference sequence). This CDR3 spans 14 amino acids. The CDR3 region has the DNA TGTGCCAGCAGTTTTACTATGCTCTCCTACGAGCAGTACTTC. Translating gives CASSFTMLSYEQYF.

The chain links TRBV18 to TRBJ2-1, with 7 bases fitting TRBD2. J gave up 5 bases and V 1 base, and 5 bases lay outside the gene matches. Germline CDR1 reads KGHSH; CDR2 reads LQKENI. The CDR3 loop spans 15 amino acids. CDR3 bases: TGTGCCAGCTCACCACGGCCTAGCGGAGACAATGAGCAGTTCTTC. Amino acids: CASSPRPSGDNEQFF.

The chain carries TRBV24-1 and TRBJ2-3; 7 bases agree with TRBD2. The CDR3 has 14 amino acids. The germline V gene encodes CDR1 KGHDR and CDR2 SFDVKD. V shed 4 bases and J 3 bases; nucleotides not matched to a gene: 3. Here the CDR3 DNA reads TGTGCCACCAGTGAAGCGGGGAAGACAGATACGCAGTATTTT. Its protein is CATSEAGKTDTQYF.

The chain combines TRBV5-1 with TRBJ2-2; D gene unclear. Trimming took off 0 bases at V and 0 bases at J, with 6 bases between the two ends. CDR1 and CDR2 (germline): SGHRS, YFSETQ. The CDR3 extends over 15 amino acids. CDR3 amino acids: CASSLGVANTGELFF. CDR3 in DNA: TGCGCCAGCAGCTTGGGCGTCGCGAACACCGGGGAGCTGTTTTTT.

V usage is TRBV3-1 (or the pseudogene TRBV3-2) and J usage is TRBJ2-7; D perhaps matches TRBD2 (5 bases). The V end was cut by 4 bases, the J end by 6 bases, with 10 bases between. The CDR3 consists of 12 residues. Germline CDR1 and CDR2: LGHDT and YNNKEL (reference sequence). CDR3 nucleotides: TGTGCCAGCAGCCGGAGGCCACTCGAGCAGTACTTC. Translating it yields CASSRRPLEQYF.

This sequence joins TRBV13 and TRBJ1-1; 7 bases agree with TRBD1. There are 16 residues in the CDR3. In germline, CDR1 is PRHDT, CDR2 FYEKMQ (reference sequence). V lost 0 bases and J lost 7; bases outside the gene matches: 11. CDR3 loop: CASSLGLSGQINEAFF. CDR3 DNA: TGTGCCAGCAGCTTAGGTCTTTCGGGACAGATAAATGAAGCTTTCTTT.

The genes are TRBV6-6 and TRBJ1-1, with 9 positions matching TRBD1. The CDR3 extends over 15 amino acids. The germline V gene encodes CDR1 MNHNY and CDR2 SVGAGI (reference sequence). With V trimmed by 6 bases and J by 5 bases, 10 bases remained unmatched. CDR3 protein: CASSPRRQGGTEAFF. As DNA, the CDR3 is TGTGCCAGCAGCCCGCGGAGACAGGGGGGGACTGAAGCTTTCTTT.

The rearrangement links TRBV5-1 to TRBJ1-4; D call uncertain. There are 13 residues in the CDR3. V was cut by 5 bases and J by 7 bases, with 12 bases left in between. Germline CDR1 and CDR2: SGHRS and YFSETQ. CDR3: CASREIGGEKLFF. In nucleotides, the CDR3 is TGCGCCAGCAGGGAAATAGGAGGTGAAAAACTGTTTTTT.

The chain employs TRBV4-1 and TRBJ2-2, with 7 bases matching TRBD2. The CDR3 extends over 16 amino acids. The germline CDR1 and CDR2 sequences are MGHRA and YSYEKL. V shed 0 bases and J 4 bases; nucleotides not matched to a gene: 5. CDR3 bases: TGCGCCAGCAGCCAAGATGGTGGGAGGGCCACCGGGGAGCTGTTTTTT. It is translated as CASSQDGGRATGELFF.

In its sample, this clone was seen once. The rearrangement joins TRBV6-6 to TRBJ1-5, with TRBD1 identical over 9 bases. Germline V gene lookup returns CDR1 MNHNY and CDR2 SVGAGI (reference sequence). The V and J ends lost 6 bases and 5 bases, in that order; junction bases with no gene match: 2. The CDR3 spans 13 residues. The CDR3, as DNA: TGTGCCAGCAGCCGGACAGGGGATCAGCCCCAGCATTTT. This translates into CASSRTGDQPQHF.

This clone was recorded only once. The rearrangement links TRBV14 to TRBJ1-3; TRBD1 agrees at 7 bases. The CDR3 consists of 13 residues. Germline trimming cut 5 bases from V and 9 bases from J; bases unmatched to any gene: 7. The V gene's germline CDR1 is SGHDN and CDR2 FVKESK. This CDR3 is CASSYAGGSTIYF. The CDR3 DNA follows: TGTGCCAGCAGCTATGCAGGGGGGAGCACCATATATTTT.

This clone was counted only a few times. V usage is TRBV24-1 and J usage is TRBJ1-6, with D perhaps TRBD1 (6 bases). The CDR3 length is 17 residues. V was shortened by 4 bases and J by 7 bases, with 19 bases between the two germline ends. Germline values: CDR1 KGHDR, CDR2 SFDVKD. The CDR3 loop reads CATSELGGDKKNSPLHF. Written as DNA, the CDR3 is TGTGCCACCAGTGAACTAGGGGGGGACAAAAAGAATTCACCCCTCCACTTT.

CDR3 nucleotide sequence: TGTGCCAGTAGGGGACAGCGGTTTGATGAAGCTTTCTTT. It is translated as CASRGQRFDEAFF. This rearrangement joins TRBV19 to TRBJ1-1, with 7 bases aligning to TRBD1. The CDR3 sequence is 13 residues long. V shed 6 bases, J shed 7 bases, and the junction held 8 bases outside the gene matches. Germline V gene sequence: CDR1 LNHDA, CDR2 SQIVND (reference sequence).

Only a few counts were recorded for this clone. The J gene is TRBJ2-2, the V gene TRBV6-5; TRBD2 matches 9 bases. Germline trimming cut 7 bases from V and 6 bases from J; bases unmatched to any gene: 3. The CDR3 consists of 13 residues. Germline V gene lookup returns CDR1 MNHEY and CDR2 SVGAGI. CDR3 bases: TGTGCCAGCACCGGCGGGGGGGCCGGGGAGCTGTTTTTT. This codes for CASTGGGAGELFF.